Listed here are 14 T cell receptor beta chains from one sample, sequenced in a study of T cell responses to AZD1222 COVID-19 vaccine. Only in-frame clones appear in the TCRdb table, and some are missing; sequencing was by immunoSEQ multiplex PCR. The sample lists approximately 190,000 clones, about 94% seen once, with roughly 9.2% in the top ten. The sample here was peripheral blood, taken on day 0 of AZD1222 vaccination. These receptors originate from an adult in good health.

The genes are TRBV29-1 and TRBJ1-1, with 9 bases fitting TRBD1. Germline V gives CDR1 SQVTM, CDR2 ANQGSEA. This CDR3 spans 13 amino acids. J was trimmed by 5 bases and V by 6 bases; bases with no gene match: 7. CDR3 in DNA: TGCAGCGTCGAACAGGGGGCCCGGACTGAAGCTTTCTTT. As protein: CSVEQGARTEAFF.

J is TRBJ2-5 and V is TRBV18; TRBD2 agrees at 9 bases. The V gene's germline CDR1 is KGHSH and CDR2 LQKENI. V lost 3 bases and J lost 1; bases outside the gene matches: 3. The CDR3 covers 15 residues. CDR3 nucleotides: TGTGCCAGCTCACCGGCGGGAGGGTTCCAAGAGACCCAGTACTTC. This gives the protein CASSPAGGFQETQYF. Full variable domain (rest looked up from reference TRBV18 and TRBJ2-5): NAGVMQNPRHLVRRRGQEARLRCSPMKGHSHVYWYRQLPEEGLKFMVYLQKENIIDESGMPKERFSAEFPKEGPSILRIQQVVRGDSAAYFCASSPAGGFQETQYFGPGTRLLVL.

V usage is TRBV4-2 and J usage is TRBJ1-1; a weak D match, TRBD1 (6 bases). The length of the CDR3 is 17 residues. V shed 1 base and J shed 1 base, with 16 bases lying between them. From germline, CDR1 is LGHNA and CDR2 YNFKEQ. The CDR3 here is CASSQVLGPGANTEAFF. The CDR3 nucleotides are TGTGCCAGCAGCCAAGTTCTGGGTCCGGGGGCGAACACTGAAGCTTTCTTT.

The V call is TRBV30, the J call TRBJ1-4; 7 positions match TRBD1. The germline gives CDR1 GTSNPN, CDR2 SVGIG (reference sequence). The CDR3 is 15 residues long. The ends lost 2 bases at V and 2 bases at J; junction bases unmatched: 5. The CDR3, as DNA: TGTGCCTGGAGTAGAGAGGGACAGACTAATGAAAAACTGTTTTTT. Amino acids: CAWSREGQTNEKLFF.

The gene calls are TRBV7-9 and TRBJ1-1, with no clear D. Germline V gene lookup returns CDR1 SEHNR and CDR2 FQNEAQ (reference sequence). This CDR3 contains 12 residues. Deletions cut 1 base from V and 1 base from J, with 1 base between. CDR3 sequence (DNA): TGTGCCAGCAGCTTAGAGAACACTGAAGCTTTCTTT. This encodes CASSLENTEAFF.

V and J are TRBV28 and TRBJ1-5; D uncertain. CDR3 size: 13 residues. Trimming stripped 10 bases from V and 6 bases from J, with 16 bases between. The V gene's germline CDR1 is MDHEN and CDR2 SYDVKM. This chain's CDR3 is CATPRERFQPQHF. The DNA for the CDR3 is TGTGCCACCCCCCGGGAGCGTTTTCAGCCCCAGCATTTT.

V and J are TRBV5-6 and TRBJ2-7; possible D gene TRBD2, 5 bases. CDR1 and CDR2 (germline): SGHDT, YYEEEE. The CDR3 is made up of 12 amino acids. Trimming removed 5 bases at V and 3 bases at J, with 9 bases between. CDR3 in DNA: TGTGCCAGCAGAGCGGAGAACTACGAGCAGTACTTC. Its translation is CASRAENYEQYF.

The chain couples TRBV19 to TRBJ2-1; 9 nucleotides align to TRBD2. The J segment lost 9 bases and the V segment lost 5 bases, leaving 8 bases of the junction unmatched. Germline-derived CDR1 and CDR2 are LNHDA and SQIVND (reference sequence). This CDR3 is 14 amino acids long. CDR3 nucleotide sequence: TGTGCCAGTAGTGTAGCGGGGGCCGCCGCTGAGCAGTTCTTC. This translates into CASSVAGAAAEQFF.

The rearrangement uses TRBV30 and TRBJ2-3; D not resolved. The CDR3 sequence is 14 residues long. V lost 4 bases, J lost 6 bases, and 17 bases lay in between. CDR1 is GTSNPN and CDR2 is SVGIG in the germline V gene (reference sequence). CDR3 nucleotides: TGTGCCTGGACCCACGATGGGTCGGTGGATACGCAGTATTTT. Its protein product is CAWTHDGSVDTQYF.

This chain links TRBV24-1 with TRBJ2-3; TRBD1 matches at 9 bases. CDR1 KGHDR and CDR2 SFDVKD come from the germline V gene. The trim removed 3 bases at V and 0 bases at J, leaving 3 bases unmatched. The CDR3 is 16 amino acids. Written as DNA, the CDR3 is TGTGCCACCAGTGATCCCGGGACAGGGAGCACAGATACGCAGTATTTT. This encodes CATSDPGTGSTDTQYF.

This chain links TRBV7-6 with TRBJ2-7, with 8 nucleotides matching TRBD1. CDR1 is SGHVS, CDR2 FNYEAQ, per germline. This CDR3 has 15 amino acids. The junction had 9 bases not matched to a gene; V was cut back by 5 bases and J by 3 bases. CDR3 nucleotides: TGTGCCAGCAGCCCAAGGACAGGGTTGGGCTACGAGCAGTACTTC. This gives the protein CASSPRTGLGYEQYF.

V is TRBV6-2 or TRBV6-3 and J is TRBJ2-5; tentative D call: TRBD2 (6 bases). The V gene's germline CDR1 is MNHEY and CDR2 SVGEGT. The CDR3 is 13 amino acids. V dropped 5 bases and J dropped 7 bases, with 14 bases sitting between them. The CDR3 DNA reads TGTGCCAGCAGTGAGGTGGGAGGAGGGACCCAGTACTTC. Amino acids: CASSEVGGGTQYF.

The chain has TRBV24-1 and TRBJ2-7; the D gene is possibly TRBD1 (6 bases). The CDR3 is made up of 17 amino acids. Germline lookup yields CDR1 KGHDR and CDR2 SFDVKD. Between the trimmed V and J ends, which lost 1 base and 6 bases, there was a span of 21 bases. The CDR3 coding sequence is TGTGCCACCAGTGATTTTAAGGGCAGAACAGGGCGTTTCGAGCAGTACTTC. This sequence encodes CATSDFKGRTGRFEQYF.

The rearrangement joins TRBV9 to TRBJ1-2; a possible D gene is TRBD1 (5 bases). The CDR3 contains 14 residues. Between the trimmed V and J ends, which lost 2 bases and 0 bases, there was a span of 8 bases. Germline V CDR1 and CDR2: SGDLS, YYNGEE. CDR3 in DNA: TGTGCCAGCAGCGTGGGGGGAGCTAACTATGGCTACACCTTC. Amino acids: CASSVGGANYGYTF.